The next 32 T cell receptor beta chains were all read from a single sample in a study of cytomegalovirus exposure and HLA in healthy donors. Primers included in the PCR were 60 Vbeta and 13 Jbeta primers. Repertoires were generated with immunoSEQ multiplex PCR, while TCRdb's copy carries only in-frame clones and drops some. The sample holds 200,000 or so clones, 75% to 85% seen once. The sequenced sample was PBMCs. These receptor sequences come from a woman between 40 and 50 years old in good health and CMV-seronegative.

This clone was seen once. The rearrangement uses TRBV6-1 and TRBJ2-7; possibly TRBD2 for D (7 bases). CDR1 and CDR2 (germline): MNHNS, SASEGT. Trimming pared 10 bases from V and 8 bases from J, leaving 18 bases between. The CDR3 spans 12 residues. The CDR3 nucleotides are TGTGCCATAGGTGGGAGGGGGGCCAAGCAGTACTTC. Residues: CAIGGRGAKQYF.

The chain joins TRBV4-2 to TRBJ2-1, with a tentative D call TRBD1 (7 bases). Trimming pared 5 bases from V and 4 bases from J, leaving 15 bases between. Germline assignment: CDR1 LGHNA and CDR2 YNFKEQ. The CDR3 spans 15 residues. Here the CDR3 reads CASSEGGTEYNEQFF. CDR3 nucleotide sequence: TGTGCCAGCAGCGAAGGGGGGACAGAATACAATGAGCAGTTCTTC.

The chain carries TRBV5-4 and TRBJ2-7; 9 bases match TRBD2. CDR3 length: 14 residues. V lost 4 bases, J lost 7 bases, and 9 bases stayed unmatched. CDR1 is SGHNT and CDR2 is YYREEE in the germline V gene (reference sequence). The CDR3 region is CASSPWTSVGEQYF. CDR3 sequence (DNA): TGTGCCAGCAGCCCCTGGACTAGCGTGGGTGAGCAGTACTTC.

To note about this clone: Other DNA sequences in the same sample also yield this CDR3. The CDR3 here is CASSLASSYEQYF. Here the CDR3 DNA reads TGCGCCAGCAGCTTGGCGTCGTCCTACGAGCAGTACTTC. The genes are TRBV5-1 and TRBJ2-7; D is ambiguous. The germline gives CDR1 SGHRS, CDR2 YFSETQ. Trimming took off 0 bases at V and 1 base at J, with 5 bases between the two ends. The CDR3 is made up of 13 amino acids. The full variable domain, its missing parts supplied by reference TRBV5-1 and TRBJ2-7, is KAGVTQTPRYLIKTRGQQVTLSCSPISGHRSVSWYQQTPGQGLQFLFEYFSETQRNKGNFPGRFSGRQFSNSRSEMNVSTLELGDSALYLCASSLASSYEQYFGPGTRLTVT.

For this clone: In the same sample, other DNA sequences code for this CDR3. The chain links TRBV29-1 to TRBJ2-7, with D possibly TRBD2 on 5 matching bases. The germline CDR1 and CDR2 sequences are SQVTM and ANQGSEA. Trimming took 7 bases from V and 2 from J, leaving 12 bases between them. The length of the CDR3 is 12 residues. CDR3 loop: CSGKRGPYEQYF. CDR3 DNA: TGCAGCGGTAAAAGAGGGCCCTACGAGCAGTACTTC.

The CDR3 bases are TGTGCCAGCAGTGGGGGGTTGATGGGCGAGCAGTACTTC. This translates into CASSGGLMGEQYF. This chain uses TRBV7-6 with TRBJ2-7; D may be TRBD2 (6 bases). The ends were cut back, 6 bases at V and 6 bases at J, with 15 bases in the middle. The CDR3 is 13 amino acids. Germline CDR1 reads SGHVS; CDR2 reads FNYEAQ.

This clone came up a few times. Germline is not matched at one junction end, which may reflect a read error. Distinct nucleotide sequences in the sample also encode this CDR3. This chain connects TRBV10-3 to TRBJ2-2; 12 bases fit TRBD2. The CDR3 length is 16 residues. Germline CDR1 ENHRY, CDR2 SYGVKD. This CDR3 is CAIRSSTSGSTGELFF. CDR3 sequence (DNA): TGCGCCATCAGGTCGTCGACTAGCGGGAGTACCGGGGAGCTGTTTTTT.

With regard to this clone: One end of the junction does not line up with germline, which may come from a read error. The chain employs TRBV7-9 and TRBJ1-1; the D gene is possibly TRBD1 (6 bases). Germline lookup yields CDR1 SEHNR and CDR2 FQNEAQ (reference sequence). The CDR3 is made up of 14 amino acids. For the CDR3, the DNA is TGTTCCAGCAACCAGGGACATAGAAACACTGAAGCTTTCTTT. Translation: CSSNQGHRNTEAFF.

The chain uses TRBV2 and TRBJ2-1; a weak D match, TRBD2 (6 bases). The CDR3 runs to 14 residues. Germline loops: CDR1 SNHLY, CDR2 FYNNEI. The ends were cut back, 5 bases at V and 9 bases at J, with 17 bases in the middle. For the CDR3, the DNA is TGTGCCAGCAGTCGGTCGGGCGGGGTGGGTGAGCAGTTCTTC. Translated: CASSRSGGVGEQFF. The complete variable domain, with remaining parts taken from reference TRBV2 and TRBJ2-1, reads EPEVTQTPSHQVTQMGQEVILRCVPISNHLYFYWYRQILGQKVEFLVSFYNNEISEKSEIFDDQFSVERPDGSNFTLKIRSTKLEDSAMYFCASSRSGGVGEQFFGPGTRLTVL.

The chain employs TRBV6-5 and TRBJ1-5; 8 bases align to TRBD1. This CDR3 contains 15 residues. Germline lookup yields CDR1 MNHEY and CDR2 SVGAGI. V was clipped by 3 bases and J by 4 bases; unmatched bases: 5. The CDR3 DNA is TGTGCCAGCAGTTATGGACAGGGCAAAAATCAGCCCCAGCATTTT. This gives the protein CASSYGQGKNQPQHF.

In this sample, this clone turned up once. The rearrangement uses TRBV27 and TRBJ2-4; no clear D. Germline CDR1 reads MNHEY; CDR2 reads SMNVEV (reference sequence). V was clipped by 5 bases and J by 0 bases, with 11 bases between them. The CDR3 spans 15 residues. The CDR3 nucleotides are TGTGCCAGCAGTATGACTCTCGTAGCCAAAAACATTCAGTACTTC. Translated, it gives CASSMTLVAKNIQYF.

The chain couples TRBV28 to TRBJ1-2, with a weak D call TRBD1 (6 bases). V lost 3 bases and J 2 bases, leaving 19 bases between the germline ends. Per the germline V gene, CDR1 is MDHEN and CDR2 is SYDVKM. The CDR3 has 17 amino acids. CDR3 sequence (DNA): TGTGCCAGCAGTTTTGTCGGGCCCCACAGGGCGAACTATGGCTACACCTTC. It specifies CASSFVGPHRANYGYTF.

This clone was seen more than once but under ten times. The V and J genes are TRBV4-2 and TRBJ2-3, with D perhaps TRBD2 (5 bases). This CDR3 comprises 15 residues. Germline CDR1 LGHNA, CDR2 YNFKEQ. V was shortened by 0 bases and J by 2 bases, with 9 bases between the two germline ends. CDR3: CASSQDVDFTDTQYF. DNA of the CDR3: TGTGCCAGCAGCCAAGATGTGGACTTCACAGATACGCAGTATTTT.

The CDR3 region is CASSLAGGRIETQYF. For the CDR3, the DNA is TGTGCCAGCAGCTTAGCAGGCGGGAGGATAGAGACCCAGTACTTC. The chain employs TRBV7-2 and TRBJ2-5; 8 bases are a match to TRBD2. Germline CDR1 is SGHTA and CDR2 is FQGNSA. V lost 0 bases, J lost 4 bases, and 4 bases stayed unmatched. The CDR3 runs to 15 residues.

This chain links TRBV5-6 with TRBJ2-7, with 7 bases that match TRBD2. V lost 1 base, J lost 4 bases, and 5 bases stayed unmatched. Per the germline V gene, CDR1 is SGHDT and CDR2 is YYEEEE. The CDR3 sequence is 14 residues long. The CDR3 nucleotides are TGTGCCAGCAGCTTGAGTCTAGCGGTTTACGAGCAGTACTTC. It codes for CASSLSLAVYEQYF.

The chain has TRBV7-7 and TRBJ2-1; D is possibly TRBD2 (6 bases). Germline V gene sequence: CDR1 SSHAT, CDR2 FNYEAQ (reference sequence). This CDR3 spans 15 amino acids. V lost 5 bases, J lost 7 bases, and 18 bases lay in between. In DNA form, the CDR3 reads TGTGCCAGCAGCCCCACGGGGGTGGCTTCGAATGAGCAGTTCTTC. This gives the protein CASSPTGVASNEQFF.

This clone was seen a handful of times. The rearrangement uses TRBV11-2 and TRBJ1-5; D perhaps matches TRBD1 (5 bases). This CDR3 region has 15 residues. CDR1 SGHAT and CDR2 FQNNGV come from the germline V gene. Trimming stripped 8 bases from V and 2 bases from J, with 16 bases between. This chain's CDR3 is CASRTGVGGNQPQHF. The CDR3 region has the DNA TGTGCCAGCCGCACGGGGGTCGGAGGCAATCAGCCCCAGCATTTT.

In DNA, the CDR3 is TGTGCCTGGAGTGTACCCCCCGGGTCAGCTAATACGCAGTATTTT. Translating gives CAWSVPPGSANTQYF. J is TRBJ2-3 and V is TRBV30; D gene ambiguous. The germline CDR1 and CDR2 sequences are GTSNPN and SVGIG (reference sequence). V was trimmed by 0 bases and J by 7 bases, leaving 17 bases between them. CDR3 size: 15 residues.

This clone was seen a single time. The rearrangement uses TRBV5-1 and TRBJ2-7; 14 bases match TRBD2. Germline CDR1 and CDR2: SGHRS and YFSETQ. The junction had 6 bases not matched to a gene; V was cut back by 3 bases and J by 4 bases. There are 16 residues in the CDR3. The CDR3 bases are TGCGCCAGCAGCTCCGGGACTAGCGGGGGTTCATACGAGCAGTACTTC. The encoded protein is CASSSGTSGGSYEQYF.

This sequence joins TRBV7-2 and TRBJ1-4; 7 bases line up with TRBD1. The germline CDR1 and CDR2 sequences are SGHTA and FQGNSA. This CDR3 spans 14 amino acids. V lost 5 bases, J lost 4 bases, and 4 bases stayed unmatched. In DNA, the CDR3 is TGTGCCAGCAGCCCCAGGGGGTATAATGAAAAACTGTTTTTT. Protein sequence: CASSPRGYNEKLFF.

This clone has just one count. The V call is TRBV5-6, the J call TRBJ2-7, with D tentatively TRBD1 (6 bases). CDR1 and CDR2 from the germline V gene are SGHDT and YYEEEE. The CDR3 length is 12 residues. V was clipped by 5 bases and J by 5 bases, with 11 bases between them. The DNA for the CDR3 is TGTGCCAGCAGTTTACAGGGACACGAGCAGTACTTC. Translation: CASSLQGHEQYF.

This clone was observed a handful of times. DNA for the CDR3: TGCGCCAGCAGCTTGGAAGGGAGCTATGGCTACACCTTC. This gives the protein CASSLEGSYGYTF. The chain uses TRBV5-1 and TRBJ1-2; no clear D. The V gene lost 0 bases and the J gene lost 4 bases, with 7 bases spanning the gap. CDR1 is SGHRS, CDR2 YFSETQ, per germline. CDR3 length: 13 amino acids.

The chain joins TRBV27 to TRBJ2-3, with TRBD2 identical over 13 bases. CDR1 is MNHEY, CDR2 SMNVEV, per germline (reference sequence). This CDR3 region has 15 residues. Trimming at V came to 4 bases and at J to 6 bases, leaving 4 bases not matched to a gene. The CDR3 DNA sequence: TGTGCCAGCAGTTCCGGACTAGCGGGAGTGGATACGCAGTATTTT. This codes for CASSSGLAGVDTQYF.

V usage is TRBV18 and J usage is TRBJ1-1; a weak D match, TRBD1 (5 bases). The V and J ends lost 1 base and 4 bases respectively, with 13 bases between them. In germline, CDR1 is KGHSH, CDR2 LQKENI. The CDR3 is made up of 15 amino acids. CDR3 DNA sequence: TGTGCCAGCTCACCACGGGCAGGGCAGGGCACTGAAGCTTTCTTT. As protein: CASSPRAGQGTEAFF. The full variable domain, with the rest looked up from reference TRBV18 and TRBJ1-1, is NAGVMQNPRHLVRRRGQEARLRCSPMKGHSHVYWYRQLPEEGLKFMVYLQKENIIDESGMPKERFSAEFPKEGPSILRIQQVVRGDSAAYFCASSPRAGQGTEAFFGQGTRLTVV.

CDR3 DNA sequence: TGTGCCAGCAGCGAGGGCTCCGTGGGGACAAGCTATGGCTACACCTTC. It yields the protein CASSEGSVGTSYGYTF. V and J are TRBV9 and TRBJ1-2, with a weak D call TRBD1 (6 bases). From germline, CDR1 is SGDLS and CDR2 YYNGEE. The V and J ends lost 3 bases and 4 bases respectively, with 19 bases between them. The CDR3 spans 16 residues.

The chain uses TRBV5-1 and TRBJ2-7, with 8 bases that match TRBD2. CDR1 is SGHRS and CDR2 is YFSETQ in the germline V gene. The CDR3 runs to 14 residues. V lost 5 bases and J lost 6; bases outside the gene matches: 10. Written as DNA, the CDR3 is TGCGCCAGCAGTTCGGCGGGAGGATTATCCGAGCAGTACTTC. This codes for CASSSAGGLSEQYF. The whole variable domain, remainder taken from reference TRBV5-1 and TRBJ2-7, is KAGVTQTPRYLIKTRGQQVTLSCSPISGHRSVSWYQQTPGQGLQFLFEYFSETQRNKGNFPGRFSGRQFSNSRSEMNVSTLELGDSALYLCASSSAGGLSEQYFGPGTRLTVT.

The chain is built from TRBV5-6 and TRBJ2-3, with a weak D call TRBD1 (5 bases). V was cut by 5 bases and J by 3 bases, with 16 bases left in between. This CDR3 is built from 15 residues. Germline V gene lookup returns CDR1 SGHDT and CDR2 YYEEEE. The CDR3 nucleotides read TGTGCCAGCAGAAAAGGAGTCCAGGGTACAGATACGCAGTATTTT. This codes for CASRKGVQGTDTQYF.

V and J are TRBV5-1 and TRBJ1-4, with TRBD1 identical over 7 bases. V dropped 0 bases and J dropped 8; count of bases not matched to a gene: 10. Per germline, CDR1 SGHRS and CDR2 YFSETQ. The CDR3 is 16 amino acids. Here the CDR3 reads CASSLAPTGLVEKLFF. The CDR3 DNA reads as TGCGCCAGCAGCTTGGCCCCGACAGGGCTAGTAGAAAAACTGTTTTTT.

The CDR3 protein is CASAHNTHPTDTQYF. For the CDR3, the DNA is TGTGCCAGCGCCCACAACACCCACCCCACAGATACGCAGTATTTT. This sequence joins TRBV9 and TRBJ2-3, with no clear D. The CDR3 has 15 residues. V lost 7 bases, J lost 2 bases, and 17 bases lay in between. The V gene's germline CDR1 is SGDLS and CDR2 YYNGEE.

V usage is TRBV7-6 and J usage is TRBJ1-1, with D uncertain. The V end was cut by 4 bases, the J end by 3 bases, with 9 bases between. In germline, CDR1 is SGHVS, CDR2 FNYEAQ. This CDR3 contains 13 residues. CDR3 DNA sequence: TGTGCCAGCAGCTCAAGTGAGGACACTGAAGCTTTCTTT. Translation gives CASSSSEDTEAFF.

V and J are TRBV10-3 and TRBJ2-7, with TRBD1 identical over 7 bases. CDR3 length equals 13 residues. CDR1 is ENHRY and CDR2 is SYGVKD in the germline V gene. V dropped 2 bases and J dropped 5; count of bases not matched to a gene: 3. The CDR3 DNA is TGTGCCATCAGTGAGGATACAGGGGACGAGCAGTACTTC. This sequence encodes CAISEDTGDEQYF.

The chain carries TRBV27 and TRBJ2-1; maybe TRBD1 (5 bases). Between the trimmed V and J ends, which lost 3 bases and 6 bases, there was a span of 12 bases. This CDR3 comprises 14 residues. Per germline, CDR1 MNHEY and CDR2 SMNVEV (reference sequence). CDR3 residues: CASSFRQGTNEQFF. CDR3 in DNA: TGTGCCAGCAGTTTTAGGCAGGGAACCAATGAGCAGTTCTTC.